This TCR beta chain emerged from a study of neurological immune-mediated disorders. General study results and limits: The most TCR clonal expansion was seen in HTLV-1-associated myelopathy, whereas the least was seen in multiple sclerosis, below the level in healthy controls.

The team produced cDNA through 5'RACE using 10-nucleotide random UMIs. TCRdb redid the calling of the 5' RACE reads with MiXCR, one entry per CDR3 protein. The data contain roughly 80,000 distinct CDR3 sequences, roughly 18% of them singletons. This clonotype was seen only once. Antigen: not known. V was clipped by 1 base and J by 2 bases; unmatched bases: 4. Germline CDR1 SGHRS, CDR2 YFSETQ. The CDR3 runs 15 residues. The chain carries TRBV5-1 and TRBJ2-3, with 7 bases identical to TRBD2. The receptor was isolated from a woman between 40 and 55 years old in good health. Sequenced: PBMCs. The DNA of the CDR3 is TGCGCCAGCAGCTTGATTACTAGCGACACAGATACGCAGTATTTT. It specifies CASSLITSDTDTQYF.